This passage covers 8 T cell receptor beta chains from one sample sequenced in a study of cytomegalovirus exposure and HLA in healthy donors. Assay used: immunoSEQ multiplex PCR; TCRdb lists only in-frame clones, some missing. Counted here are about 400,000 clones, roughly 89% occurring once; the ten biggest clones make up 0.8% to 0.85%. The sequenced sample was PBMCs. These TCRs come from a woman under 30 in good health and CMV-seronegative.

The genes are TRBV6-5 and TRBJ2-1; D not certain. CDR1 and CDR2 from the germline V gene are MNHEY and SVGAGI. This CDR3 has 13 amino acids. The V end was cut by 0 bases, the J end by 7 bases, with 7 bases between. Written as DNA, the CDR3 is TGTGCCAGCAGTTACTCGAGAGCAAATGAGCAGTTCTTC. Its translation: CASSYSRANEQFF.

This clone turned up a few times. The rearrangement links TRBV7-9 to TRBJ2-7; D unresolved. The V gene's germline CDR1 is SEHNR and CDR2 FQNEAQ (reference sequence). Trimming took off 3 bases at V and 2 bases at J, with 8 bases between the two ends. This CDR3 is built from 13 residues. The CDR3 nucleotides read TGTGCCAGCAGCTTGGCAGGAACCTACGAGCAGTACTTC. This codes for CASSLAGTYEQYF.

CDR3 coding DNA: TGTGCCTGGAATGGACAGGGGAGGACTGAAGCTTTCTTT. This codes for CAWNGQGRTEAFF. This chain uses TRBV30 with TRBJ1-1; 9 bases are a match to TRBD1. Germline V CDR1 and CDR2: GTSNPN, SVGIG (reference sequence). With V trimmed by 4 bases and J by 5 bases, 5 bases remained unmatched. The CDR3 is made up of 13 amino acids. Using reference TRBV30 and TRBJ1-1 for the parts outside the CDR3, the full variable domain is SQTIHQWPATLVQPVGSPLSLECTVEGTSNPNLYWYRQAAGRGLQLLFYSVGIGQISSEVPQNLSASRPQDRQFILSSKKLLLSDSGFYLCAWNGQGRTEAFFGQGTRLTVV.

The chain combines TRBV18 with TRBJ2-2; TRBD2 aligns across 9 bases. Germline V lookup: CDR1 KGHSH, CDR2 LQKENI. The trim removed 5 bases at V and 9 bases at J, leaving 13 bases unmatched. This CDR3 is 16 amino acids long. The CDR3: CASSNASTSGLRELFF. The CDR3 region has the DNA TGTGCCAGCTCAAACGCTTCGACTAGCGGACTACGGGAGCTGTTTTTT.

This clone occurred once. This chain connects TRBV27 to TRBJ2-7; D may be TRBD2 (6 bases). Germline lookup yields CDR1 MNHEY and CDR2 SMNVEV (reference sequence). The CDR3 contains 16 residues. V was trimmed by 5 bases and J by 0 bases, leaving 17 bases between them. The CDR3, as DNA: TGTGCCAGCAGTCCAACGGGACTCCCGAGCTCCTACGAGCAGTACTTC. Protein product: CASSPTGLPSSYEQYF.

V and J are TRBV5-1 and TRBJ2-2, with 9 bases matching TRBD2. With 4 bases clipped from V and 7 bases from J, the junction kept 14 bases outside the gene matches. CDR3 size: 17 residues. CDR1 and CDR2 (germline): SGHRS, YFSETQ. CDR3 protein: CASSTDPVAGELGELFF. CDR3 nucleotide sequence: TGCGCCAGCAGCACGGACCCTGTAGCGGGGGAGCTCGGGGAGCTGTTTTTT. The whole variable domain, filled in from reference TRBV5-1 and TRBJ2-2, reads KAGVTQTPRYLIKTRGQQVTLSCSPISGHRSVSWYQQTPGQGLQFLFEYFSETQRNKGNFPGRFSGRQFSNSRSEMNVSTLELGDSALYLCASSTDPVAGELGELFFGEGSRLTVL.

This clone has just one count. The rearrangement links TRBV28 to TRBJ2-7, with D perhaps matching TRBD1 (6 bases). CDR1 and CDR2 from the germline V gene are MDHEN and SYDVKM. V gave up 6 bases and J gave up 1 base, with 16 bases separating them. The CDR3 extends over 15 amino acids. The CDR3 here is CASRRRAGESYEQYF. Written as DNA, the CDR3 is TGTGCCAGCAGGAGGCGGGCAGGGGAATCCTACGAGCAGTACTTC.

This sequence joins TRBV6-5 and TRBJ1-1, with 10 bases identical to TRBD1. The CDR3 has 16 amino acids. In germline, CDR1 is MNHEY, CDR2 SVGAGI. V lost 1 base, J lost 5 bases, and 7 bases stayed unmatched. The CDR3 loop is CASSYWTGGGQTEAFF. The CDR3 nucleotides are TGTGCCAGCAGTTACTGGACAGGGGGTGGACAAACTGAAGCTTTCTTT.